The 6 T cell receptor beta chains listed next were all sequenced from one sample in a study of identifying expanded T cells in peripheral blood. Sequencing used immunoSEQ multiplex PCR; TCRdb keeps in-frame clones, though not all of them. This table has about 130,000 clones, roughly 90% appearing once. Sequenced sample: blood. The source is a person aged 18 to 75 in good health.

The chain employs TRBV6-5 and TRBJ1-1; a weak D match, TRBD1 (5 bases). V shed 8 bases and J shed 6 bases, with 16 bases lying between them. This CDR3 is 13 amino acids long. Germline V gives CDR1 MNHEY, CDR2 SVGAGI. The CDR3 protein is CASLDLQGPEAFF. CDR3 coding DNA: TGTGCCAGCCTGGACCTCCAGGGCCCTGAAGCTTTCTTT.

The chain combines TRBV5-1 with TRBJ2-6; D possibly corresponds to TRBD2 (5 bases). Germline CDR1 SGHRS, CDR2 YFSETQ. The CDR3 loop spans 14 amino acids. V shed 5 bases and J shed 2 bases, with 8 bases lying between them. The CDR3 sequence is CASSFGAGANVLTF. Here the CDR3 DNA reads TGCGCCAGCAGTTTCGGGGCTGGGGCCAACGTCCTGACTTTC.

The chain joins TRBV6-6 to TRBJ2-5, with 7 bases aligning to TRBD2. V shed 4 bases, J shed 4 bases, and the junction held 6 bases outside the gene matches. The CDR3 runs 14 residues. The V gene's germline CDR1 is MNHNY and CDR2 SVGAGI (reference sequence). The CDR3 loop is CASSSSGTTETQYF. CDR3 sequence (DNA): TGTGCCAGCAGTTCCTCCGGGACTACAGAGACCCAGTACTTC.

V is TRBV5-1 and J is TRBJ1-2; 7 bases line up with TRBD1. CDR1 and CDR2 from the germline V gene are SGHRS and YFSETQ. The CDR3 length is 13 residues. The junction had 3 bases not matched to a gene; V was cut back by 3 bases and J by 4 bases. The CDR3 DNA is TGCGCCAGCAGCTCCGACAGGGCCTATGGCTACACCTTC. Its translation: CASSSDRAYGYTF.

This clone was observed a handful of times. The DNA for the CDR3 is TGTGCCAGCAGCTTCCTGGCTAGCGGGGGCGTGTACAATGAGCAGTTCTTC. Protein: CASSFLASGGVYNEQFF. This rearrangement joins TRBV7-2 to TRBJ2-1; 10 bases are a match to TRBD2. In germline, CDR1 is SGHTA, CDR2 FQGNSA. CDR3 length: 17 amino acids. With V trimmed by 3 bases and J by 4 bases, 9 bases remained unmatched.

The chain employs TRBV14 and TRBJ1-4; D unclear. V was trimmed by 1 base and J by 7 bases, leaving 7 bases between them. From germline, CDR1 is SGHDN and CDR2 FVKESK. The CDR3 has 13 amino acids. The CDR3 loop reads CASSQVRGEKLFF. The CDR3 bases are TGTGCCAGCAGCCAAGTCCGGGGTGAAAAACTGTTTTTT.